What follows describes a single T cell receptor (beta chain). The data derive from a study of blood T cell repertoires in COVID-19. Overall study: Acute and convalescent COVID-19 specimens originated in the United States, Italy and Spain.

V was trimmed by 4 bases and J by 6 bases, leaving 11 bases between them. CDR1 is LNHDA, CDR2 SQIVND, per germline (reference sequence). This CDR3 spans 13 amino acids. Measured with immunoSEQ multiplex PCR; TCRdb has only the in-frame clones, and not every one. This sample yields around 300,000 clones, of which approximately 91% are seen a single time; 2% to 2.5% belongs to the top ten. The material sequenced was peripheral blood. The chain employs TRBV19 and TRBJ2-3; perhaps TRBD1 as D (6 bases). The TCR originated in a woman between 25 and 40 years old with COVID-19, enrolled during active disease. The CDR3 sequence is CASSTQGSDTQYF. CDR3 DNA sequence: TGTGCCAGTAGTACACAGGGTTCCGATACGCAGTATTTT.